This T cell receptor beta chain was found in a study of blood T cell repertoires in COVID-19. Study background: The cDNA or gDNA used as material had been derived from T cells, B-cell-depleted T cells, or PBMCs.

TCRdb's table, derived via immunoSEQ multiplex PCR, lists solely in-frame clones and lacks some. The table lists 35,000 to 55,000 clones, around nine tenths of them singletons. The V and J ends lost 1 base and 0 bases respectively, with 11 bases between them. The germline gives CDR1 SGHDT, CDR2 YYEEEE. This CDR3 spans 17 amino acids. The chain couples TRBV5-6 to TRBJ1-6; D is unresolved. The sequence came from a human donor in a cohort sampled during active COVID-19. Sequenced sample: peripheral blood. CDR3 loop: CASSLFGQSSYNSPLHF. The DNA for the CDR3 is TGTGCCAGCAGCTTGTTTGGGCAGAGCTCCTATAATTCACCCCTCCACTTT.